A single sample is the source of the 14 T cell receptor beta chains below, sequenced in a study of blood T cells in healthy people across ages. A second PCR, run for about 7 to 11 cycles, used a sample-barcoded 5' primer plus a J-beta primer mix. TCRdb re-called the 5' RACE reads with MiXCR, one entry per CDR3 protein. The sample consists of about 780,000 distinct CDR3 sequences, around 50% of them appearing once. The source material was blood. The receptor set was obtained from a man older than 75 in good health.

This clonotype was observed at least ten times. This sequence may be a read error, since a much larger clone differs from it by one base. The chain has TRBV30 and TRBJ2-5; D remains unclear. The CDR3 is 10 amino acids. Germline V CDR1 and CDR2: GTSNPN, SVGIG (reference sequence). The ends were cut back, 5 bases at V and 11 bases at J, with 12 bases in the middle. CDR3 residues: CAWERSEQYF. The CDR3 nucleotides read TGTGCCTGGGAAAGGTCTGAGCAGTACTTC.

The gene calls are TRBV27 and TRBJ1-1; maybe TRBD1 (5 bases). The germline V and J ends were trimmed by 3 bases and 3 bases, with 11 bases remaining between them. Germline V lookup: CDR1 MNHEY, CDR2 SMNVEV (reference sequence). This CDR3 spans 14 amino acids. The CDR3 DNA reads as TGTGCCAGCAGTTTGCGGGGGGTGGACACTGAAGCTTTCTTT. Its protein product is CASSLRGVDTEAFF.

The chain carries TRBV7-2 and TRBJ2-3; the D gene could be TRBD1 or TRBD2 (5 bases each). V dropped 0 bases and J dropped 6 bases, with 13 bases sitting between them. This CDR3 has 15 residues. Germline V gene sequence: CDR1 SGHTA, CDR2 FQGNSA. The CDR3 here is CASSLALGGGDTQYF. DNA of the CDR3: TGTGCCAGCAGCTTAGCGTTAGGTGGGGGTGATACGCAGTATTTT.

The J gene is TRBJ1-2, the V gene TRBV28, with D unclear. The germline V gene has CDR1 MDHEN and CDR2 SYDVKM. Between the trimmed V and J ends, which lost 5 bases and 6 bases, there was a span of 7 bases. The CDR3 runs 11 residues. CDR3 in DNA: TGTGCCAGCAGTCAAGGTGATGGCTACACCTTC. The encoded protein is CASSQGDGYTF.

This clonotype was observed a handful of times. In DNA, the CDR3 is TGCAGTGCTAGACCTACTAGCGGGGGGTACAATGAGCAGTTCTTC. The encoded protein is CSARPTSGGYNEQFF. The gene calls are TRBV20-1 and TRBJ2-1; 12 nucleotides agree with TRBD2. CDR1 is DFQATT, CDR2 SNEGSKA, per germline (reference sequence). V was pared by 2 bases and J by 4 bases, with 3 bases of the junction left unmatched. The CDR3 loop spans 15 amino acids.

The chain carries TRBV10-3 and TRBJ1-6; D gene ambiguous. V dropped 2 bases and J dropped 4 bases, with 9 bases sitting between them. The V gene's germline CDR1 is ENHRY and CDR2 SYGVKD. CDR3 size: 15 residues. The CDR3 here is CAISELDLYNSPLHF. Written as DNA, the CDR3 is TGTGCCATCAGTGAGCTAGACCTGTATAATTCACCCCTCCACTTT.

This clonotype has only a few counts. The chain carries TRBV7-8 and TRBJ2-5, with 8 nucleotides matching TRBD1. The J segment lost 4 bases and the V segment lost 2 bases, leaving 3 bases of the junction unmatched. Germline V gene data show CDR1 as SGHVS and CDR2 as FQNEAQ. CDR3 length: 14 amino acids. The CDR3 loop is CASSLRTGRETQYF. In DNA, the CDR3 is TGTGCCAGCAGCTTAAGGACAGGGAGAGAGACCCAGTACTTC.

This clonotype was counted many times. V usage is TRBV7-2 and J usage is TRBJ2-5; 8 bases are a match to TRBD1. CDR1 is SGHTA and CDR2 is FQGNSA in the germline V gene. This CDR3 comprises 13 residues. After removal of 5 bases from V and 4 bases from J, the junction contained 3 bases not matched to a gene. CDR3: CASSRTGRETQYF. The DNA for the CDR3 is TGTGCCAGCAGCCGGACAGGGAGAGAGACCCAGTACTTC.

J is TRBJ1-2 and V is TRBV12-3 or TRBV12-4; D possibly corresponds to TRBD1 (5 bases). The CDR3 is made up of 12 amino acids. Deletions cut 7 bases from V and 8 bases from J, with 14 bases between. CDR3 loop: CASTSREGGYTF. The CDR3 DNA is TGTGCCAGCACCTCCCGCGAGGGGGGCTACACCTTC.

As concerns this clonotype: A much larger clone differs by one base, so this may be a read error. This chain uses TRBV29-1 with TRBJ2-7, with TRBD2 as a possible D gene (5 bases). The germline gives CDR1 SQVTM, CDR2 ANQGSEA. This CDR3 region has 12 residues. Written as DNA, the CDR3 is TGCAACGTAGGACCCGGGGAGTACGAGCAGTACTTC. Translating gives CNVGPGEYEQYF.

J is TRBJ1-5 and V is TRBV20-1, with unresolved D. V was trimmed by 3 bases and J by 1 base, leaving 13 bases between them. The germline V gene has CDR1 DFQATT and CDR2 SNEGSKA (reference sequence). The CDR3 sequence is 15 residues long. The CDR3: CSASPPGTSNQPQHF. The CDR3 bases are TGCAGTGCTAGCCCACCGGGAACGAGCAATCAGCCCCAGCATTTT.

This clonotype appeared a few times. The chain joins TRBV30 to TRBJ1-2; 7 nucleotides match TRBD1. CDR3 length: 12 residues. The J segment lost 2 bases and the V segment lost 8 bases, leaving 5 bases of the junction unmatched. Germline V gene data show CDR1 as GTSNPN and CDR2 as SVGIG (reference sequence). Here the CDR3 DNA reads TGTGCCCTGTCGACAGGGAACTATGGCTACACCTTC. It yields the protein CALSTGNYGYTF.

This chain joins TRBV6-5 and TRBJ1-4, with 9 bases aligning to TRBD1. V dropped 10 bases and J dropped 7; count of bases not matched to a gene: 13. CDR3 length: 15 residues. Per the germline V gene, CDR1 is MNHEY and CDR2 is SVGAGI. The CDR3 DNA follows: TGTGCCACCTCAAGGGGGGACAGGGAGAGTGAAAAACTGTTTTTT. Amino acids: CATSRGDRESEKLFF.

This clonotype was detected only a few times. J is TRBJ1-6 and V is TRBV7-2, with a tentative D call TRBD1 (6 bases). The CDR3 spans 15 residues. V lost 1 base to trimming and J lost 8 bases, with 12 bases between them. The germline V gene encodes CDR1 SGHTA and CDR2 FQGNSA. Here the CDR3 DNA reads TGTGCCAGCAGCTTAGTTCGGGGGCAGGATTCACCCCTCCACTTT. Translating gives CASSLVRGQDSPLHF.